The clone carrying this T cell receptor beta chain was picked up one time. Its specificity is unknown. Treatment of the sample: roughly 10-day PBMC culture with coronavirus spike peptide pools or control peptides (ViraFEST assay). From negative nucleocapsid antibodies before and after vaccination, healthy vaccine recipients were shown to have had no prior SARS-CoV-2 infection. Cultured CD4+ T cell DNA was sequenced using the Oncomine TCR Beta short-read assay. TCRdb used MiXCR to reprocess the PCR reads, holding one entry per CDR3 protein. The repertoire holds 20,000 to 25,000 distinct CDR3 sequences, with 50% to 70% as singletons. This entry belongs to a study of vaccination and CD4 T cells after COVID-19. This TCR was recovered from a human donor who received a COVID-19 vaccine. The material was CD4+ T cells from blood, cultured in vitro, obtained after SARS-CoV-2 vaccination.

The CDR3 DNA follows: TGTGCCTGGAGTGTACGAGATTGGGCTTTCTTT. Amino acid sequence: CAWSVRDWAFF. The rearrangement links TRBV30 to TRBJ1-1, with D uncertain. The CDR3 contains 11 residues. Between the trimmed V and J ends, which lost 0 bases and 11 bases, there was a span of 10 bases. Germline V CDR1 and CDR2: GTSNPN, SVGIG (reference sequence).